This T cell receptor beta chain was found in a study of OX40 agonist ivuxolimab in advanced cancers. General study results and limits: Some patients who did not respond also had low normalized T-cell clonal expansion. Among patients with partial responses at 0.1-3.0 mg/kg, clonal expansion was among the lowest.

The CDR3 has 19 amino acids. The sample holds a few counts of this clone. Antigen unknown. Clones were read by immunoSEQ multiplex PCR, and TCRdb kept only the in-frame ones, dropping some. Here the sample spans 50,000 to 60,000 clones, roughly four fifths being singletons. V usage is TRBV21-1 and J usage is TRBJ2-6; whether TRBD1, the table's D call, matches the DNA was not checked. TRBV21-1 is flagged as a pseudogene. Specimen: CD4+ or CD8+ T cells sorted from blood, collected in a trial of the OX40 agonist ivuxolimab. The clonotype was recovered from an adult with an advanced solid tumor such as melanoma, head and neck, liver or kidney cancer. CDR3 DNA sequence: TGTGCCAGCAGCAAAGTGGGACAGGGCGTCAACTCTGGGGCCAACGTCCTGACTTTC. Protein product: CASSKVGQGVNSGANVLTF.